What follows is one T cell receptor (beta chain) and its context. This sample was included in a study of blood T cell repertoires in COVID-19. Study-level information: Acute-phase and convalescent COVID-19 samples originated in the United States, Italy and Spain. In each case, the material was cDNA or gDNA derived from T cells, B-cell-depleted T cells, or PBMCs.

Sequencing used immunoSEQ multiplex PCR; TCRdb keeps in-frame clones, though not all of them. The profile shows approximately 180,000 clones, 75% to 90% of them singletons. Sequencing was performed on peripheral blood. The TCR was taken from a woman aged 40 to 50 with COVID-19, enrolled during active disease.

The CDR3 nucleotides read TGTGCCAGCAGCGCAACTAGCGGGGGGGCCGTATCAGATACGCAGTATTTT. It codes for CASSATSGGAVSDTQYF. The J gene is TRBJ2-3, the V gene TRBV3-1 (or the pseudogene TRBV3-2), with 13 bases aligning to TRBD2. Trimming at V came to 5 bases and at J to 4 bases, leaving 9 bases not matched to a gene. This CDR3 contains 17 residues. Germline CDR1 is LGHDT and CDR2 is YNNKEL (reference sequence).